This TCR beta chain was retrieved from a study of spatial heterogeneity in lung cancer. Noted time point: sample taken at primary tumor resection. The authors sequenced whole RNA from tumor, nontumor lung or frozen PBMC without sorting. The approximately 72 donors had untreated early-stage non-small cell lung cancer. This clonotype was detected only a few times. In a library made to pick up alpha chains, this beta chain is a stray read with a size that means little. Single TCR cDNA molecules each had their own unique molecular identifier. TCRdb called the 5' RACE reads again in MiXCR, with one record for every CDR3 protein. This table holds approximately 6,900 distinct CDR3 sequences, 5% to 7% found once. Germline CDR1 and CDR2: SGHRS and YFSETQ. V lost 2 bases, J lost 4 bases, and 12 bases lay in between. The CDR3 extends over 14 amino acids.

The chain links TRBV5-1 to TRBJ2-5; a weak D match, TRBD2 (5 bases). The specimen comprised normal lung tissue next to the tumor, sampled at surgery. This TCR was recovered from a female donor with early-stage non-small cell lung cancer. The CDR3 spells CASSLLVSGETQYF. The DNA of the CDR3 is TGCGCCAGCAGCTTACTAGTCTCCGGAGAGACCCAGTACTTC.